This T cell receptor beta chain was observed in a study of early T cells in non-severe SARS-CoV-2 infection. The CDR3 spans 14 residues. The germline V gene encodes CDR1 MGHRA and CDR2 YSYEKL. With 3 bases removed from V and 3 bases from J, the gap between germline ends came to 12 bases. This clonotype came up many times. The antigen remains undetermined. The study, taken as a whole, reports: VDJdb matches were skewed toward anti-spike CD8 T cell responses.

TCRdb ran MiXCR on the 5' RACE reads and lists one entry per CDR3 protein. The profile shows about 52,000 distinct CDR3 sequences, more than 9.5% of them singletons. The sequence was collected from an adult who was a healthcare worker with PCR-confirmed SARS-CoV-2 infection or an uninfected control (not recorded which). The sequencing sample was made of whole blood. V is TRBV4-1 and J is TRBJ2-7; D gene uncertain. CDR3 protein: CASSHLPLFYEQYF. The CDR3 bases are TGCGCCAGCAGCCACCTCCCCCTCTTCTACGAGCAGTACTTC.